The 9 T cell receptor beta chains reported below all come from one sample, sequenced in a study of OX40 agonist ivuxolimab in advanced cancers. TCRdb's table, derived via immunoSEQ multiplex PCR, lists solely in-frame clones and lacks some. This table holds under 85,000 clones, about 81% found once. Sequencing used CD4+ or CD8+ T cells sorted from blood, obtained in a trial of the OX40 agonist ivuxolimab. These receptors were collected from an adult with an advanced solid tumor such as melanoma, head and neck, liver or kidney cancer.

CDR3: CASSRNSNQPQHF. Written as DNA, the CDR3 is TGTGCCAGTAGTAGAAATAGCAATCAGCCCCAGCATTTT. J is TRBJ1-5 and V is TRBV19, with D hard to call. The V end lost 4 bases, the J end lost 0 bases, and 4 bases lay between the germline ends. The length of the CDR3 is 13 residues. Germline CDR1 LNHDA, CDR2 SQIVND (reference sequence).

This clone appeared a few times. This sequence joins TRBV7-2 and TRBJ2-1; D perhaps matches TRBD2 (5 bases). The germline gives CDR1 SGHTA, CDR2 FQGNSA. This CDR3 is built from 18 residues. With 4 bases removed from V and 0 bases from J, the gap between germline ends came to 19 bases. CDR3 in amino acids: CASSYPSGGLSSYNEQFF. The DNA of the CDR3 is TGTGCCAGCAGCTATCCTAGTGGCGGACTCAGCTCCTACAATGAGCAGTTCTTC.

The chain uses TRBV6-5 and TRBJ1-2; a possible D gene is TRBD1 (5 bases). CDR1 and CDR2 (germline): MNHEY, SVGAGI. The V end lost 9 bases, the J end lost 3 bases, and 20 bases lay between the germline ends. CDR3 length: 15 amino acids. This CDR3 is CASAVTEGIYYGYTF. The CDR3 DNA reads TGTGCCAGTGCGGTGACAGAGGGCATTTACTATGGCTACACCTTC.

Comment on this clone: The sample carries other DNA sequences with the same CDR3. The chain has TRBV9 and TRBJ2-1; D remains ambiguous. V lost 0 bases and J 1 base, leaving 5 bases between the germline ends. Germline-derived CDR1 and CDR2 are SGDLS and YYNGEE. This CDR3 is built from 14 residues. CDR3 region: CASSVAGSYNEQFF. DNA of the CDR3: TGTGCCAGCAGCGTAGCAGGTTCCTACAATGAGCAGTTCTTC.

The chain recombines TRBV5-6 with TRBJ1-4, with D unresolved. Germline assignment: CDR1 SGHDT and CDR2 YYEEEE. The CDR3 has 15 amino acids. With 0 bases removed from V and 5 bases from J, the gap between germline ends came to 11 bases. The CDR3, as DNA: TGTGCCAGCAGCTTGGAGTCAGTCTACAATGAAAAACTGTTTTTT. Translating gives CASSLESVYNEKLFF. Full variable domain (missing parts from reference TRBV5-6 and TRBJ1-4): DAGVTQSPTHLIKTRGQQVTLRCSPKSGHDTVSWYQQALGQGPQFIFQYYEEEERQRGNFPDRFSGHQFPNYSSELNVNALLLGDSALYLCASSLESVYNEKLFFGSGTQLSVL.

The chain carries TRBV7-2 and TRBJ1-6; 9 bases match TRBD1. There are 15 residues in the CDR3. Trimming at V came to 2 bases and at J to 9 bases, leaving 5 bases not matched to a gene. Germline V gives CDR1 SGHTA, CDR2 FQGNSA. CDR3 DNA: TGTGCCAGCAGCTTACTGGGACAGGGTAGTTCACCCCTCCACTTT. This codes for CASSLLGQGSSPLHF.

The chain employs TRBV6-5 and TRBJ1-5; 10 nucleotides agree with TRBD1. V lost 6 bases to trimming and J lost 4 bases; unmatched junction nucleotides: 3. The CDR3 runs to 14 residues. Germline V gives CDR1 MNHEY, CDR2 SVGAGI. The CDR3 loop is CASRGTGANQPQHF. The CDR3 region has the DNA TGTGCCAGCAGGGGGACAGGGGCGAATCAGCCCCAGCATTTT.

This clone was observed a single time. The V and J genes are TRBV19 and TRBJ1-1; D call uncertain. The CDR3 runs to 8 residues. Per the germline V gene, CDR1 is LNHDA and CDR2 is SQIVND (reference sequence). The V end lost 8 bases, the J end lost 10 bases, and 5 bases lay between the germline ends. In DNA form, the CDR3 reads TGTGCCAGTGCCCCAGCTTTCTTT. Its translation is CASAPAFF.

This clone has a handful of counts. The rearrangement uses TRBV27 and TRBJ1-6, with a tentative D call TRBD1 (5 bases). Trimming removed 5 bases from V and 6 bases from J, with 11 bases in between. Germline CDR1 and CDR2: MNHEY and SMNVEV (reference sequence). The CDR3 is 14 amino acids. The CDR3 is CASSLGLLNSPLHF. CDR3 DNA: TGTGCCAGCAGTCTGGGGCTTCTTAATTCACCCCTCCACTTT.